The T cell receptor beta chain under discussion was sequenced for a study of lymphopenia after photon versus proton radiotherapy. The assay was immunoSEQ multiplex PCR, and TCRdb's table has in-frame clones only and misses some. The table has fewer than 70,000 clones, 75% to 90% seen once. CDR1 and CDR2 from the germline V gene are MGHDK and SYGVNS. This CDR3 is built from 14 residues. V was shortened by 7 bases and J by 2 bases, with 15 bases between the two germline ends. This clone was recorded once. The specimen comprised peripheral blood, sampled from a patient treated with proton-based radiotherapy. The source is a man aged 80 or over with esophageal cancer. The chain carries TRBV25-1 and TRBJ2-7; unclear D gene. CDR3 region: CASTPQSGPYEQYF. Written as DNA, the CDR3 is TGTGCCAGCACCCCCCAGAGTGGTCCCTACGAGCAGTACTTC.